One TCR beta chain is described in this entry. Its binding antigen is unknown. Base qualities are missing; no much larger clone stands one base away. The sequencer listed for this sample is Illumina HiSeq 1500. TCRdb itself trimmed the public reads at Q25 with fastp, ran MiXCR and retained productive beta chains. Here each entry gathers all rows of one CDR3 protein and keeps the most common genes and DNA. For this sample there are roughly 920,000 distinct CDR3 sequences; about a third appear just once. Together, the top ten hold 13% of the sample. The data derive from a study of T cell repertoires in cytomegalovirus infection (dated by TCRdb to about 2019). In the study overall: Peptide stimulations targeted recently identified HLA-C-restricted CMV epitopes, whose presentation resists viral immunomodulation, together with well-studied HLA-B-restricted epitopes. Donor HLA type was relevant to the analysis, as public TCR beta signatures indicated carriage of CMV infection together with the matching HLA type. Points the paper makes about the study in general: Cumulative frequency of public TCR beta family members discriminated carriers of CMV infection plus the relevant HLA type in this cohort and an independent approximately 350-donor cohort. The ex vivo response was dominated by HLA-C-restricted CMV-specific TCR beta clonotypes, which also provided the single most frequent clonotype in two of eight donors.

The treatment or condition label, read with the paper, signifies: in vitro stimulation with specific CMV peptide epitopes to enrich CMV-specific T cells. From a lookup of the germline V gene (reference sequence), CDR1 and CDR2 are MNHNY and SVGAGI. From its cysteine to its phenylalanine, the CDR3 spans 16 amino acids. The sequence is cut down to CDR3 DNA, 48 bases in frame from base 1. Trimming removed 4 bases from V and 4 bases from J; the gene matches leave 10 bases unexplained. This TCR came from a human donor in good health (CMV status not recorded). Some clones in this sample may be carry-over from other donors' samples. This sequence uses TRBV6-6 and TRBJ2-5; 9 bases in the junction line up with TRBD2. Specimen: cultured CD8+ T cells from PBMCs, collected from culture after CMV antigen stimulation. This receptor has the CDR3 CASSFRIAGVGETQYF. The DNA reads TGTGCCAGCAGTTTCCGTATAGCGGGGGTTGGAGAGACCCAGTACTTC.